Reported below is one T cell receptor beta chain. V lost 4 bases and J lost 7, with 16 bases in between. CDR3 length: 15 residues. Germline assignment: CDR1 LNHDA and CDR2 SQIVND (reference sequence). The sample originates from a study of blood T cell repertoires in COVID-19. The table came from immunoSEQ multiplex PCR; TCRdb's copy has only in-frame clones and leaves some out. The table records roughly 88,000 clones, under 95% of them present only once. The sequence was collected from a woman aged 45 to 65 in a cohort sampled during active COVID-19. The chain has TRBV19 and TRBJ1-4; D gene uncertain. The sequenced sample was peripheral blood. CDR3: CASSTRLLLGEKLFF. In DNA, the CDR3 is TGTGCCAGTAGTACCAGATTACTATTGGGTGAAAAACTGTTTTTT.